This record concerns one T cell receptor (beta chain) sequence. As yet, its antigen is unknown. These data are taken from a study of CD8 T cells in ankylosing spondylitis. General study results and limits: Blood from ankylosing spondylitis patients appeared to carry a characteristic roughly 8-variant TCR beta motif.

This CDR3 spans 16 amino acids. CDR1 is SGHVS, CDR2 FQNEAQ, per germline. V was pared by 7 bases and J by 14 bases, with 18 bases of the junction left unmatched. Via MiXCR, TCRdb re-called the 5' RACE reads, giving one row per CDR3 protein. The sample holds about 330,000 distinct CDR3 sequences, less than 10% seen once. This receptor was identified in a male donor with ankylosing spondylitis. The chain recombines TRBV7-8 with TRBJ2-1; TRBD2 agrees at 12 bases. Sample: blood, either unsorted or a sorted T cell fraction (not recorded which). The CDR3 loop is CASTLVPLAGGFYKFF. In nucleotides, the CDR3 is TGTGCCAGCACCCTCGTTCCCCTAGCGGGAGGGTTTTATAAGTTCTTC.